These 8 T cell receptor beta chains share one sample of origin, sequenced in a study of T cell changes during pregnancy in multiple sclerosis. Method: immunoSEQ multiplex PCR; TCRdb's copy keeps in-frame clones and lacks some. The table includes around 52,000 clones, roughly nine tenths detected once. The sequences come from CD4+ T cells from peripheral blood mononuclear cells, collected in the second trimester of pregnancy. The origin of the receptors is a female donor with multiple sclerosis, enrolled in a pregnancy study.

This chain uses TRBV6-1 with TRBJ1-2, with 9 bases aligning to TRBD1. The CDR3 has 13 residues. With V trimmed by 5 bases and J by 8 bases, 6 bases remained unmatched. Germline-derived CDR1 and CDR2 are MNHNS and SASEGT. The CDR3 sequence: CASSWTGEEGYTF. The CDR3 DNA follows: TGTGCCAGCAGTTGGACAGGGGAGGAGGGCTACACCTTC.

The chain employs TRBV5-1 and TRBJ2-5; TRBD1 agrees at 7 bases. The CDR3 loop spans 13 amino acids. V trimming: 5 bases; J trimming: 3 bases; junction bases outside the gene matches: 4. Germline values: CDR1 SGHRS, CDR2 YFSETQ. Written as DNA, the CDR3 is TGCGCCAGCAGGCTTACAGGGGAAGAGACCCAGTACTTC. Its translation is CASRLTGEETQYF.

The CDR3 here is CAISEGRSKNIQYF. CDR3 nucleotide sequence: TGTGCCATCAGTGAGGGGAGGTCCAAAAACATTCAGTACTTC. The V and J genes are TRBV10-3 and TRBJ2-4, with D possibly being TRBD2 (6 bases). With 2 bases removed from V and 2 bases from J, the gap between germline ends came to 7 bases. The CDR3 runs 14 residues. CDR1 ENHRY and CDR2 SYGVKD come from the germline V gene.

The chain employs TRBV6-5 and TRBJ1-1; D unresolved. The CDR3 runs 13 residues. CDR1 and CDR2 (germline): MNHEY, SVGAGI. The V end lost 2 bases, the J end lost 2 bases, and 6 bases lay between the germline ends. The CDR3 nucleotides are TGTGCCAGCAGTTACGCTGGCAACACTGAAGCTTTCTTT. This translates into CASSYAGNTEAFF.

This clone was observed a single time. V and J are TRBV19 and TRBJ2-1; possible D gene TRBD2, 6 bases. The CDR3 length is 14 residues. From germline, CDR1 is LNHDA and CDR2 SQIVND (reference sequence). V lost 7 bases to trimming and J lost 10 bases, with 20 bases between them. In nucleotides, the CDR3 is TGTGCCAGTACCCCTATCGGGGGTGCGGGGGAGCAGTTCTTC. Its protein is CASTPIGGAGEQFF.

V gene TRBV6-6 combines with J gene TRBJ1-5; D unclear. This CDR3 has 12 amino acids. CDR1 MNHNY and CDR2 SVGAGI come from the germline V gene (reference sequence). V lost 6 bases, J lost 1 base, and 4 bases lay in between. The CDR3 here is CASSLSNQPQHF. In DNA form, the CDR3 reads TGTGCCAGCAGCTTAAGCAATCAGCCCCAGCATTTT.

This chain uses TRBV7-6 with TRBJ2-2; no clear D gene. The length of the CDR3 is 13 residues. V was shortened by 6 bases and J by 3 bases, with 8 bases between the two germline ends. In germline, CDR1 is SGHVS, CDR2 FNYEAQ. CDR3 sequence (DNA): TGTGCCAGCAGGCAGTTGTACACCGGGGAGCTGTTTTTT. Protein product: CASRQLYTGELFF.

This clone has just a few counts. The V call is TRBV6-5, the J call TRBJ2-5, with 9 bases aligning to TRBD1. CDR3 size: 14 residues. With 5 bases clipped from V and 9 bases from J, the junction kept 10 bases outside the gene matches. Looked up from germline, CDR1 is MNHEY and CDR2 is SVGAGI. The CDR3 coding sequence is TGTGCCAGCAGTCCCATGACAGGGGGTGGGGCCCAGTACTTC. This sequence encodes CASSPMTGGGAQYF.